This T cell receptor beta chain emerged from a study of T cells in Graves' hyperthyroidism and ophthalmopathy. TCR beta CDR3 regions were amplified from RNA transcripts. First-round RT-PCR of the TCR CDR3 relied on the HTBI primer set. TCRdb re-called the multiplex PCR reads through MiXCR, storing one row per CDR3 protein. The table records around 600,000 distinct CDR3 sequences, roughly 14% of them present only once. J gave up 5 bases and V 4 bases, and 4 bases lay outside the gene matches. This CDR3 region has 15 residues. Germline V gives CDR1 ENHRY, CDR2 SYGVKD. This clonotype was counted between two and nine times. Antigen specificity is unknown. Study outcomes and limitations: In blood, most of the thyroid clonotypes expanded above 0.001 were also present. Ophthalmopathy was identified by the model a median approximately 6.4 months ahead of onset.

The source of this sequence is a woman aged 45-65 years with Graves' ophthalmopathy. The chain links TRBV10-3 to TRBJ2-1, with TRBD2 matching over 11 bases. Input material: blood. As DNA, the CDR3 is TGTGCCATCAGTGGGAAGACTAGCGGGGACAATGAGCAGTTCTTC. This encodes CAISGKTSGDNEQFF.